The 14 T cell receptor beta chains reported below all come from one sample, sequenced in a study of human T cells and chemical hapten exposure. Unique molecular identifiers were attached to individual cDNA molecules during library preparation. TCRdb reprocessed the reads with MiXCR, giving one entry per CDR3 protein. The table lists fewer than 150,000 distinct CDR3 sequences, roughly 8.5% of them singletons. Total RNA came from unfractionated whole blood. Sequencing was carried out using whole blood. Every receptor here comes from a human donor in good health. Some clones in this sample may be carry-over from other donors' samples.

Many counts were recorded for this clonotype. The V gene is TRBV12-3 or TRBV12-4, the J gene TRBJ1-2; TRBD1 aligns across 7 bases. Trimming cost V 3 bases and J 4 bases; bases outside gene matches: 8. The CDR3 extends over 15 amino acids. The CDR3 DNA reads as TGTGCCAGCAGTTTGTTCGGGACAGCCTTCTATGGCTACACCTTC. Translation gives CASSLFGTAFYGYTF.

This clonotype has just a few counts. In DNA form, the CDR3 reads TGCGCCAGCACGGCAGGGACCAATGAGCAGTTCTTC. It translates to CASTAGTNEQFF. The J gene is TRBJ2-1, the V gene TRBV5-1; possibly TRBD1 or TRBD2 for D (5 bases each). This CDR3 has 12 residues. Germline V gene data show CDR1 as SGHRS and CDR2 as YFSETQ. The V end was cut by 6 bases, the J end by 6 bases, with 10 bases between.

The V gene is TRBV3-1, the J gene TRBJ2-7; TRBD2 aligns across 8 bases. Trimming at V came to 1 base and at J to 4 bases, leaving 18 bases not matched to a gene. The length of the CDR3 is 19 residues. Germline CDR1 is LGHDT and CDR2 is YNNKEL (reference sequence). For the CDR3, the DNA is TGTGCCAGCAGCCAAGCAGGAGCGGGAGTCCTGAGTAGCATATACGAGCAGTACTTC. The encoded protein is CASSQAGAGVLSSIYEQYF.

The chain couples TRBV20-1 to TRBJ2-1; tentative D call: TRBD1 (6 bases). The CDR3 sequence is 15 residues long. Trimming removed 1 base from V and 7 bases from J, with 17 bases in between. Germline CDR1 and CDR2: DFQATT and SNEGSKA (reference sequence). The chain's CDR3 is CSARGTPQGRNEQFF. CDR3 in DNA: TGCAGTGCTAGAGGAACCCCACAGGGTAGGAATGAGCAGTTCTTC.

This clonotype came up a few times. The rearrangement links TRBV5-1 to TRBJ2-7; D possibly corresponds to TRBD1 (6 bases). In germline, CDR1 is SGHRS, CDR2 YFSETQ. Trimming took 4 bases from V and 6 from J, leaving 14 bases between them. This CDR3 has 13 residues. CDR3 amino acids: CASSLGGQREQYF. CDR3 sequence (DNA): TGCGCCAGCAGCCTGGGCGGACAGCGCGAGCAGTACTTC.

This clonotype occurred a few times. V usage is TRBV7-9 and J usage is TRBJ2-2; tentatively, D is TRBD1 (6 bases). CDR1 is SEHNR and CDR2 is FQNEAQ in the germline V gene (reference sequence). CDR3 size: 14 residues. With 5 bases removed from V and 1 base from J, the gap between germline ends came to 8 bases. CDR3 coding DNA: TGTGCCAGCAGCCCGACAGGGAACACCGGGGAGCTGTTTTTT. This codes for CASSPTGNTGELFF.

This clonotype was picked up a small number of times. The rearrangement uses TRBV3-1 and TRBJ2-1; 13 bases line up with TRBD2. The CDR3 has 16 residues. Germline loops: CDR1 LGHDT, CDR2 YNNKEL (reference sequence). J lost 4 bases, V lost 3 bases, and 3 bases had no gene match. DNA for the CDR3: TGTGCCAGCAGCCAGGGACTAGCGGGAAAGTACAATGAGCAGTTCTTC. Translated, it gives CASSQGLAGKYNEQFF.

This clonotype has only a few counts. The rearrangement links TRBV10-3 to TRBJ1-1, with TRBD1 matching over 7 bases. V dropped 9 bases and J dropped 1; count of bases not matched to a gene: 2. The CDR3 sequence is 12 residues long. Germline V gives CDR1 ENHRY, CDR2 SYGVKD. The CDR3 DNA sequence: TGTGCCATTGGGACAGCGAACACTGAAGCTTTCTTT. Translating it yields CAIGTANTEAFF.

This clonotype has at least ten counts. The chain combines TRBV3-1 with TRBJ2-2; D might be TRBD1 (5 bases). The CDR3 totals 17 residues. The V end was cut by 2 bases, the J end by 9 bases, with 22 bases between. Germline V CDR1 and CDR2: LGHDT, YNNKEL (reference sequence). The CDR3 loop is CASSQLATALSSRELFF. CDR3 nucleotides: TGTGCCAGCAGCCAACTTGCGACAGCCCTTTCGTCCAGGGAGCTGTTTTTT.

Ten or more counts support this clonotype. This sequence joins TRBV12-3 or TRBV12-4 and TRBJ1-5, with a weak D call TRBD1 (5 bases). This CDR3 has 14 amino acids. The V gene lost 6 bases and the J gene lost 9 bases, with 18 bases spanning the gap. The CDR3 sequence is CASRHTGSGTPQHF. CDR3 bases: TGTGCCAGCAGGCACACAGGCTCGGGGACGCCCCAGCATTTT.

This clonotype was detected only a few times. The chain couples TRBV5-4 to TRBJ1-5, with unresolved D. Looked up from germline, CDR1 is SGHNT and CDR2 is YYREEE (reference sequence). CDR3 size: 13 residues. Trimming shortened V by 4 bases and J by 7 bases, and 12 bases separated the two germline ends. CDR3 bases: TGTGCCAGCAGCGACGATCCCCTCCAGCCCCAGCATTTT. It codes for CASSDDPLQPQHF.

This clonotype turned up a few times. In nucleotides, the CDR3 is TGTGCCAGCAGCTTAGCCCCAAAGAACAATCAGCCCCAGCATTTT. The encoded protein is CASSLAPKNNQPQHF. The chain joins TRBV7-2 to TRBJ1-5; D not certain. Germline CDR1 is SGHTA and CDR2 is FQGNSA. V was shortened by 0 bases and J by 3 bases, with 9 bases between the two germline ends. The CDR3 is 15 residues long.

The chain couples TRBV9 to TRBJ2-7, with 8 bases that match TRBD2. The germline V gene has CDR1 SGDLS and CDR2 YYNGEE. The CDR3 spans 14 residues. Trimming at V came to 2 bases and at J to 3 bases, leaving 4 bases not matched to a gene. Written as DNA, the CDR3 is TGTGCCAGCAGCGTTAGCGGGGAGAACTACGAGCAGTACTTC. It is translated as CASSVSGENYEQYF.

Only a few counts were recorded for this clonotype. The chain carries TRBV12-3 or TRBV12-4 and TRBJ1-2, with D tentatively TRBD1 (6 bases). Trimming pared 11 bases from V and 2 bases from J, leaving 21 bases between. This CDR3 is 15 amino acids long. The CDR3 region is CASNRGDTGNYGYTF. CDR3 in DNA: TGTGCCTCAAATAGGGGGGACACAGGGAACTATGGCTACACCTTC.